The 27 T cell receptor beta chains below come from one sample, sequenced in a study of T cells in localized non-small cell lung cancer. Assay used: immunoSEQ multiplex PCR; TCRdb lists only in-frame clones, some missing. The sample lists about 28,000 clones, 80% to 85% occurring once. The sample was peripheral blood mononuclear cells, taken before any cancer treatment. The receptors stem from a man aged 40 to 75 with stage III lung adenocarcinoma.

The rearrangement joins TRBV6-6 to TRBJ2-1, with D perhaps matching TRBD1 (5 bases). This CDR3 is 14 amino acids long. Germline V lookup: CDR1 MNHNY, CDR2 SVGAGI (reference sequence). Trimming removed 2 bases from V and 7 bases from J, with 12 bases in between. The CDR3 spells CASSYRDRSNEQFF. The DNA of the CDR3 is TGTGCCAGCAGTTACCGCGACAGAAGTAATGAGCAGTTCTTC.

J is TRBJ2-7 and V is TRBV19; 14 nucleotides agree with TRBD2. V was clipped by 6 bases and J by 4 bases; unmatched bases: 8. The germline V gene has CDR1 LNHDA and CDR2 SQIVND (reference sequence). The length of the CDR3 is 16 residues. The CDR3 region has the DNA TGTGCCAGTAGCAGGACTAGCGGGAGGTTAAGATACGAGCAGTACTTC. Protein: CASSRTSGRLRYEQYF. The variable domain in full, with the rest retrieved from reference TRBV19 and TRBJ2-7, is DGGITQSPKYLFRKEGQNVTLSCEQNLNHDAMYWYRQDPGQGLRLIYYSQIVNDFQKGDIAEGYSVSREKKESFPLTVTSAQKNPTAFYLCASSRTSGRLRYEQYFGPGTRLTVT.

The chain combines TRBV19 with TRBJ1-1; D ambiguous. Trimming took off 4 bases at V and 7 bases at J, with 13 bases between the two ends. The CDR3 is 13 residues long. Per the germline V gene, CDR1 is LNHDA and CDR2 is SQIVND (reference sequence). The CDR3 nucleotides read TGTGCCAGTAGTAGCGATCAGAGATTTGAAGCTTTCTTT. Its protein product is CASSSDQRFEAFF.

The rearrangement uses TRBV5-1 and TRBJ1-2; D is uncertain. Germline V gene sequence: CDR1 SGHRS, CDR2 YFSETQ. The CDR3 is 15 amino acids. The V end was cut by 2 bases, the J end by 1 base, with 12 bases between. The CDR3 nucleotides read TGCGCCAGCAGCTTAACACCTTTCCTTAACTATGGCTACACCTTC. Amino acid sequence: CASSLTPFLNYGYTF.

This chain uses TRBV5-1 with TRBJ1-1; no clear D gene. Germline V gene lookup returns CDR1 SGHRS and CDR2 YFSETQ. This CDR3 is 13 amino acids long. V shed 2 bases and J shed 4 bases, with 9 bases lying between them. CDR3 residues: CASSLGGITEAFF. The CDR3 nucleotides are TGCGCCAGCAGCTTAGGCGGGATCACTGAAGCTTTCTTT.

The chain is built from TRBV2 and TRBJ2-7; no clear D. With 3 bases removed from V and 3 bases from J, the gap between germline ends came to 3 bases. The CDR3 is made up of 11 amino acids. Per germline, CDR1 SNHLY and CDR2 FYNNEI. The CDR3 nucleotides read TGTGCCAGCAGTGAGGACTACGAGCAGTACTTC. Protein sequence: CASSEDYEQYF. Full variable domain (remainder filled in from reference TRBV2 and TRBJ2-7): EPEVTQTPSHQVTQMGQEVILRCVPISNHLYFYWYRQILGQKVEFLVSFYNNEISEKSEIFDDQFSVERPDGSNFTLKIRSTKLEDSAMYFCASSEDYEQYFGPGTRLTVT.

This sequence joins TRBV7-9 and TRBJ1-2; D is unclear. This CDR3 has 14 amino acids. Germline-derived CDR1 and CDR2 are SEHNR and FQNEAQ (reference sequence). V lost 1 base, J lost 5 bases, and 11 bases lay in between. CDR3 loop: CASSLVDGGYGYTF. The CDR3 DNA sequence: TGTGCCAGCAGCTTAGTAGACGGCGGATATGGCTACACCTTC.

The gene calls are TRBV7-9 and TRBJ2-2; 8 bases match TRBD1. J gave up 4 bases and V 8 bases, and 6 bases lay outside the gene matches. The CDR3 covers 14 residues. Germline CDR1 is SEHNR and CDR2 is FQNEAQ (reference sequence). The CDR3 sequence: CASVRTGSTGELFF. CDR3 coding DNA: TGTGCCAGCGTAAGGACAGGGTCCACCGGGGAGCTGTTTTTT.

Comments on this clone: At one end the junction does not follow the germline gene, possibly because of a read error. This chain joins TRBV6-1 and TRBJ2-1; tentative D call: TRBD2 (5 bases). CDR3 size: 10 residues. Germline CDR1 MNHNS, CDR2 SASEGT. CDR3 sequence: CASWTAGLVF. For the CDR3, the DNA is TGTGCCAGCTGGACCGCGGGCCTAGTCTTC.

The CDR3: CASSLNRGGAGNTIYF. In DNA form, the CDR3 reads TGTGCCAGCTCACTGAACCGGGGGGGCGCTGGAAACACCATATATTTT. The chain employs TRBV18 and TRBJ1-3; possibly TRBD1 for D (6 bases). Trimming cost V 4 bases and J 2 bases, with 15 bases left between them. This CDR3 comprises 16 residues. Germline CDR1 KGHSH, CDR2 LQKENI.

V usage is TRBV19 and J usage is TRBJ1-5, with D uncertain. CDR3 length: 15 amino acids. V dropped 4 bases and J dropped 9 bases, with 19 bases sitting between them. CDR1 is LNHDA, CDR2 SQIVND, per germline (reference sequence). The CDR3 spells CASSTPLGLRWPQHF. DNA of the CDR3: TGTGCCAGTAGTACTCCACTGGGTCTTCGTTGGCCCCAGCATTTT.

The chain links TRBV29-1 to TRBJ1-1; D remains unclear. This CDR3 spans 15 amino acids. Trimming removed 7 bases at V and 3 bases at J, with 21 bases between. Germline V gives CDR1 SQVTM, CDR2 ANQGSEA. CDR3 amino acids: CSAVLRAPHDTEAFF. The CDR3 coding sequence is TGCAGCGCTGTGCTTAGGGCCCCCCACGACACTGAAGCTTTCTTT.

The genes are TRBV9 and TRBJ2-5, with 14 positions matching TRBD2. The CDR3 runs to 15 residues. The junction had 3 bases not matched to a gene; V was cut back by 3 bases and J by 5 bases. Germline V gene lookup returns CDR1 SGDLS and CDR2 YYNGEE. CDR3 bases: TGTGCCAGCAGCGCTGGGACTAGCGGGGGTGAGACCCAGTACTTC. It translates to CASSAGTSGGETQYF.

V is TRBV11-2 and J is TRBJ1-1; D might be TRBD1 (5 bases). V lost 5 bases and J lost 2, with 15 bases in between. The CDR3 loop spans 15 amino acids. Germline V lookup: CDR1 SGHAT, CDR2 FQNNGV. DNA for the CDR3: TGTGCCAGCAGCGACCGGGGCGTCAAAAACACTGAAGCTTTCTTT. This translates into CASSDRGVKNTEAFF.

The V call is TRBV11-2, the J call TRBJ2-5; 10 positions match TRBD2. Germline loops: CDR1 SGHAT, CDR2 FQNNGV. J lost 2 bases, V lost 4 bases, and 4 bases had no gene match. There are 15 residues in the CDR3. The CDR3 is CASSSSGGAQETQYF. In DNA, the CDR3 is TGTGCCAGCAGCTCGAGCGGGGGGGCGCAAGAGACCCAGTACTTC.

The V and J genes are TRBV6-5 and TRBJ1-2; D is ambiguous. Per germline, CDR1 MNHEY and CDR2 SVGAGI. The germline V and J ends were trimmed by 8 bases and 4 bases, with 17 bases remaining between them. This CDR3 is built from 14 residues. CDR3 protein: CASRISPHGYGYTF. The CDR3 DNA reads TGTGCCAGCCGTATTAGCCCTCACGGCTATGGCTACACCTTC.

V and J are TRBV30 and TRBJ2-7; the D call may be TRBD1 or TRBD2 (5 bases each). The CDR3 runs 15 residues. V lost 6 bases and J lost 0, with 18 bases in between. Germline values: CDR1 GTSNPN, CDR2 SVGIG (reference sequence). For the CDR3, the DNA is TGTGCCTGCAGCCACCGGGACCGCCGCTCCTACGAGCAGTACTTC. This codes for CACSHRDRRSYEQYF.

The rearrangement joins TRBV7-9 to TRBJ2-7, with a weak D call TRBD1 (5 bases). Trimming took 1 base from V and 2 from J, leaving 9 bases between them. CDR1 and CDR2 (germline): SEHNR, FQNEAQ (reference sequence). This CDR3 is 14 amino acids long. Here the CDR3 DNA reads TGTGCCAGCAGCTTAGGGGGCAGGGCCTACGAGCAGTACTTC. As protein: CASSLGGRAYEQYF.

V and J are TRBV14 and TRBJ1-2, with a possible D match to TRBD1 (5 bases). The CDR3 length is 11 residues. Trimming cost V 5 bases and J 7 bases, with 8 bases left between them. The germline V gene has CDR1 SGHDN and CDR2 FVKESK. The CDR3 here is CASSFGTGYTF. In DNA, the CDR3 is TGTGCCAGCAGCTTCGGGACTGGCTACACCTTC.

This clone was recorded a few times. The chain has TRBV7-2 and TRBJ1-2; D is undetermined. The V end lost 3 bases, the J end lost 4 bases, and 9 bases lay between the germline ends. CDR3 length: 13 amino acids. In germline, CDR1 is SGHTA, CDR2 FQGNSA. The CDR3 protein is CASSFGGPYGYTF. The DNA of the CDR3 is TGTGCCAGCAGCTTCGGCGGCCCCTATGGCTACACCTTC.

The chain employs TRBV30 and TRBJ1-3; D is undetermined. Trimming removed 2 bases at V and 1 base at J, with 12 bases between. The CDR3 consists of 15 residues. The germline CDR1 and CDR2 sequences are GTSNPN and SVGIG (reference sequence). The CDR3 region has the DNA TGTGCCTGGAGTACCCGATGGAAATCTGGAAACACCATATATTTT. Translating it yields CAWSTRWKSGNTIYF.

The CDR3 bases are TGTGCCAGCAGTAGAGAGACCGGGGAGCTGTTTTTT. Translating it yields CASSRETGELFF. The rearrangement uses TRBV2 and TRBJ2-2, with D hard to call. The germline gives CDR1 SNHLY, CDR2 FYNNEI. The V end lost 5 bases, the J end lost 5 bases, and 6 bases lay between the germline ends. This CDR3 comprises 12 residues.

The CDR3 nucleotides read TGTGCCAGTAGTACCAGACAGGGGGCTTATGGCTACACCTTC. Encoded protein: CASSTRQGAYGYTF. The chain employs TRBV19 and TRBJ1-2; TRBD1 agrees at 10 bases. Germline CDR1 reads LNHDA; CDR2 reads SQIVND (reference sequence). Germline trimming cut 4 bases from V and 5 bases from J; bases unmatched to any gene: 4. The CDR3 has 14 amino acids. Using reference TRBV19 and TRBJ1-2 for the parts outside the CDR3, the full variable domain is DGGITQSPKYLFRKEGQNVTLSCEQNLNHDAMYWYRQDPGQGLRLIYYSQIVNDFQKGDIAEGYSVSREKKESFPLTVTSAQKNPTAFYLCASSTRQGAYGYTFGSGTRLTVV.

V is TRBV5-1 and J is TRBJ2-3, with TRBD1 matching 10 bases. The CDR3 length is 15 residues. Per the germline V gene, CDR1 is SGHRS and CDR2 is YFSETQ. The junction had 9 bases not matched to a gene; V was cut back by 4 bases and J by 7 bases. For the CDR3, the DNA is TGCGCCAGCAGCACCGGACAGGGGGGGAGGTATACGCAGTATTTT. Translated: CASSTGQGGRYTQYF.

This chain links TRBV5-8 with TRBJ1-6; 7 bases line up with TRBD1. Per germline, CDR1 SGHTS and CDR2 YDEGEE. V gave up 4 bases and J gave up 7 bases; unmatched junction bases: 8. The CDR3 covers 15 residues. CDR3 amino acids: CASSRDRVANSPLHF. The DNA of the CDR3 is TGTGCCAGCAGCCGAGACAGGGTGGCGAATTCACCCCTCCACTTT.

The sample holds a few counts of this clone. This chain connects TRBV27 to TRBJ1-2, with TRBD1 as a possible D gene (5 bases). The CDR3 totals 16 residues. The V gene lost 7 bases and the J gene lost 5 bases, with 23 bases spanning the gap. Germline-derived CDR1 and CDR2 are MNHEY and SMNVEV (reference sequence). The CDR3 here is CASTRTASDRGYGYTF. The DNA of the CDR3 is TGTGCCAGCACCCGGACGGCGTCCGATAGGGGATATGGCTACACCTTC.

This CDR3 is CASSLRNSPLHF. In DNA, the CDR3 is TGTGCCAGCAGCTTAAGAAATTCACCCCTCCACTTT. This chain links TRBV13 with TRBJ1-6, with no clear D. The length of the CDR3 is 12 residues. Trimming cost V 2 bases and J 7 bases, with 3 bases left between them. Germline CDR1 is PRHDT and CDR2 is FYEKMQ (reference sequence).